The T cell receptor beta chain under discussion was sequenced for a study of spatial heterogeneity in lung cancer. TCRdb re-called the 5' RACE reads through MiXCR, storing one row per CDR3 protein. The sample carries about 45,000 distinct CDR3 sequences, approximately 13% recorded once. This clonotype was found many times. The antigen is not known. Study conclusions and caveats: Follow-up blood showed ubiquitous expanded tumor TCRs less than blood at resection did.

From germline, CDR1 is KGHDR and CDR2 SFDVKD. The CDR3 covers 12 residues. The V gene lost 5 bases and the J gene lost 4 bases, with 7 bases spanning the gap. Time point meaning: sample taken at primary tumor resection. The approximately 70 donors had untreated early-stage non-small cell lung cancer. Material for sequencing was whole RNA from tumor, nontumor lung or frozen PBMC, left unsorted. The receptor was derived from a male donor with early-stage non-small cell lung cancer. Material: PBMCs, obtained at surgery. This sequence joins TRBV24-1 and TRBJ2-5; no clear D gene. Here the CDR3 DNA reads TGTGCCACCAGTGGGCACTTAGAGACCCAGTACTTC. This encodes CATSGHLETQYF.